The 19 T cell receptor beta chains reported below all come from one sample, sequenced in a study of long-term antiretroviral therapy in people with HIV. Investigators performed immunoSEQ version v3.0 at survey level. Clones were sequenced by immunoSEQ multiplex PCR, and TCRdb holds only the in-frame ones, with some missing. The data hold some 17,000 clones, with around 80% observed a single time. The sample here was unsorted PBMCs, taken 0.1 years after starting antiretroviral therapy. The receptors were sampled from a man aged 18-30 years with HIV.

This clone came up once. This rearrangement joins TRBV7-3 to TRBJ1-4; D uncertain. With 1 base removed from V and 7 bases from J, the gap between germline ends came to 13 bases. The length of the CDR3 is 15 residues. The germline V gene has CDR1 SGHTA and CDR2 FQGTGA. In DNA form, the CDR3 reads TGTGCCAGCAGCTTAAGCGCAGCCCAAGGTGAAAAACTGTTTTTT. As protein: CASSLSAAQGEKLFF.

The rearrangement uses TRBV5-1 and TRBJ1-2, with 7 bases lining up with TRBD1. The CDR3 extends over 14 amino acids. Germline CDR1 SGHRS, CDR2 YFSETQ. J was trimmed by 8 bases and V by 1 base; bases with no gene match: 8. CDR3: CASSLPTGLGGYTF. CDR3 nucleotide sequence: TGCGCCAGCAGCTTGCCGACAGGGCTCGGCGGCTACACCTTC.

This clone is a singleton in its sample. The chain is built from TRBV29-1 and TRBJ2-5; 7 bases match TRBD1. The CDR3 is 12 residues long. CDR1 and CDR2 from the germline V gene are SQVTM and ANQGSEA. V trimming: 8 bases; J trimming: 2 bases; junction bases outside the gene matches: 5. The CDR3 is CSFTGQQETQYF. DNA of the CDR3: TGCAGCTTTACGGGACAGCAAGAGACCCAGTACTTC.

V and J are TRBV11-2 and TRBJ2-7; TRBD1 matches 10 bases. The CDR3 is 15 residues long. The J segment lost 2 bases and the V segment lost 6 bases, leaving 7 bases of the junction unmatched. CDR1 and CDR2 (germline): SGHAT, FQNNGV. DNA for the CDR3: TGTGCCAGCAGACTCGGACAGGGGGGCGCCTACGAGCAGTACTTC. This translates into CASRLGQGGAYEQYF.

The chain's CDR3 is CASSLLTGGGPQHF. CDR3 DNA sequence: TGTGCCAGCAGCTTACTGACAGGGGGAGGGCCCCAGCATTTT. V and J are TRBV11-2 and TRBJ1-5, with 9 bases matching TRBD1. The CDR3 has 14 residues. J gave up 9 bases and V 2 bases, and 5 bases lay outside the gene matches. CDR1 and CDR2 (germline): SGHAT, FQNNGV. Full variable domain (missing parts from reference TRBV11-2 and TRBJ1-5): EAGVAQSPRYKIIEKRQSVAFWCNPISGHATLYWYQQILGQGPKLLIQFQNNGVVDDSQLPKDRFSAERLKGVDSTLKIQPAKLEDSAVYLCASSLLTGGGPQHFGDGTRLSIL.

The chain joins TRBV7-9 to TRBJ1-2; a weak D match, TRBD1 (5 bases). Trimming removed 1 base at V and 4 bases at J, with 22 bases between. The CDR3 is 18 residues long. CDR1 and CDR2 from the germline V gene are SEHNR and FQNEAQ (reference sequence). This CDR3 is CASSLVGGRGDLGYGYTF. The CDR3 coding sequence is TGTGCCAGCAGCTTAGTAGGAGGGAGAGGGGACCTCGGCTATGGCTACACCTTC. Full variable domain (missing parts from reference TRBV7-9 and TRBJ1-2): DTGVSQNPRHKITKRGQNVTFRCDPISEHNRLYWYRQTLGQGPEFLTYFQNEAQLEKSRLLSDRFSAERPKGSFSTLEIQRTEQGDSAMYLCASSLVGGRGDLGYGYTFGSGTRLTVV.

This clone was seen a few times. CDR3 coding DNA: TGTGCCAGCAGCGTTGAGGGGACAGATGTTTACGAGCAGTACTTC. Translating it yields CASSVEGTDVYEQYF. The chain employs TRBV9 and TRBJ2-7; 7 nucleotides line up with TRBD1. Trimming at V came to 2 bases and at J to 4 bases, leaving 9 bases not matched to a gene. Germline loops: CDR1 SGDLS, CDR2 YYNGEE. This CDR3 region has 15 residues.

This chain links TRBV2 with TRBJ2-7; D unresolved. The CDR3 contains 14 residues. V lost 4 bases to trimming and J lost 1 base, with 11 bases between them. The V gene's germline CDR1 is SNHLY and CDR2 FYNNEI. In nucleotides, the CDR3 is TGTGCCAGCAGTGTGATAGCAGAGTCCTACGAGCAGTACTTC. Protein: CASSVIAESYEQYF.

This chain joins TRBV5-4 and TRBJ1-1; 7 positions match TRBD1. The J segment lost 11 bases and the V segment lost 8 bases, leaving 12 bases of the junction unmatched. This CDR3 region has 12 residues. Germline loops: CDR1 SGHNT, CDR2 YYREEE (reference sequence). The CDR3 sequence: CASGGTVIVAFF. The CDR3 DNA follows: TGTGCCAGTGGAGGGACAGTCATTGTGGCTTTCTTT.

The rearrangement joins TRBV30 to TRBJ2-5, with D perhaps matching TRBD2 (6 bases). CDR3 size: 14 residues. Trimming shortened V by 5 bases and J by 7 bases, and 20 bases separated the two germline ends. The germline V gene has CDR1 GTSNPN and CDR2 SVGIG (reference sequence). CDR3 bases: TGTGCCTGGGATAATGGTGGAGGGAGCGGGACCCAGTACTTC. This gives the protein CAWDNGGGSGTQYF.

The chain employs TRBV19 and TRBJ2-3; possibly TRBD2 for D (5 bases). CDR1 and CDR2 from the germline V gene are LNHDA and SQIVND (reference sequence). The CDR3 has 14 residues. V lost 10 bases, J lost 0 bases, and 14 bases lay in between. Written as DNA, the CDR3 is TGTGCCACCCACGGCGGGTTTAGCACAGATACGCAGTATTTT. It codes for CATHGGFSTDTQYF.

J is TRBJ1-1 and V is TRBV7-9; 7 bases fit TRBD1. With 4 bases clipped from V and 2 bases from J, the junction kept 7 bases outside the gene matches. The length of the CDR3 is 15 residues. Germline assignment: CDR1 SEHNR and CDR2 FQNEAQ (reference sequence). CDR3 DNA: TGTGCCAGCAGCTCGACAGGGAACGCAAACACTGAAGCTTTCTTT. Its translation: CASSSTGNANTEAFF. The full variable domain, with the rest looked up from reference TRBV7-9 and TRBJ1-1, is DTGVSQNPRHKITKRGQNVTFRCDPISEHNRLYWYRQTLGQGPEFLTYFQNEAQLEKSRLLSDRFSAERPKGSFSTLEIQRTEQGDSAMYLCASSSTGNANTEAFFGQGTRLTVV.

This rearrangement joins TRBV4-3 to TRBJ2-7; D uncertain. The CDR3 length is 16 residues. The V gene lost 0 bases and the J gene lost 3 bases, with 15 bases spanning the gap. Germline assignment: CDR1 LGHNA and CDR2 YSLEER. The CDR3 DNA follows: TGCGCCAGCAGCCAAGAGTTGAGCCTCGGAAGCTACGAGCAGTACTTC. Translated: CASSQELSLGSYEQYF.

There are a few counts of this clone. This chain links TRBV19 with TRBJ2-7; D possibly corresponds to TRBD2 (6 bases). CDR3 length: 14 residues. Germline loops: CDR1 LNHDA, CDR2 SQIVND (reference sequence). The ends were cut back, 8 bases at V and 2 bases at J, with 16 bases in the middle. The CDR3 sequence: CASQFRAGPYEQYF. The CDR3 region has the DNA TGTGCCAGTCAATTCCGGGCGGGGCCCTACGAGCAGTACTTC.

The V gene is TRBV2, the J gene TRBJ1-1; maybe TRBD1 (5 bases). V gave up 2 bases and J gave up 7 bases, with 8 bases separating them. Germline CDR1 reads SNHLY; CDR2 reads FYNNEI. The CDR3 is 12 amino acids. The CDR3 loop reads CASSEQGFEAFF. The CDR3 DNA reads as TGTGCCAGCAGTGAACAGGGATTTGAAGCTTTCTTT. Full variable domain (missing parts from reference TRBV2 and TRBJ1-1): EPEVTQTPSHQVTQMGQEVILRCVPISNHLYFYWYRQILGQKVEFLVSFYNNEISEKSEIFDDQFSVERPDGSNFTLKIRSTKLEDSAMYFCASSEQGFEAFFGQGTRLTVV.

The chain joins TRBV2 to TRBJ2-6; D is uncertain. The V gene lost 3 bases and the J gene lost 7 bases, with 13 bases spanning the gap. The CDR3 spans 15 residues. Germline V gene sequence: CDR1 SNHLY, CDR2 FYNNEI. The CDR3 nucleotides read TGTGCCAGCAGTGACACGGCGGACCGCGCCAACGTCCTGACTTTC. Protein sequence: CASSDTADRANVLTF.

The chain is built from TRBV27 and TRBJ2-1; no reliable D call. CDR1 is MNHEY, CDR2 SMNVEV, per germline (reference sequence). Trimming took off 6 bases at V and 9 bases at J, with 9 bases between the two ends. The length of the CDR3 is 11 residues. This CDR3 reads CASRSASEQFF. CDR3 nucleotide sequence: TGTGCCAGCAGGTCTGCCAGTGAGCAGTTCTTC.

The chain recombines TRBV7-8 with TRBJ1-1; D is unclear. Deletions cut 1 base from V and 3 bases from J, with 9 bases between. Germline V gene sequence: CDR1 SGHVS, CDR2 FQNEAQ. The CDR3 totals 14 residues. CDR3 sequence (DNA): TGTGCCAGCAGCTTAGGCGAGACCTACACTGAAGCTTTCTTT. This encodes CASSLGETYTEAFF. The whole variable domain, filled in from reference TRBV7-8 and TRBJ1-1, reads GAGVSQSPRYKVAKRGQDVALRCDPISGHVSLFWYQQALGQGPEFLTYFQNEAQLDKSGLPSDRFFAERPEGSVSTLKIQRTQQEDSAVYLCASSLGETYTEAFFGQGTRLTVV.

By share, this clone counts as medium-sized (0.01 to 0.1%). The J gene is TRBJ1-2, the V gene TRBV14; D is unresolved. Germline assignment: CDR1 SGHDN and CDR2 FVKESK. The V end lost 1 base, the J end lost 4 bases, and 7 bases lay between the germline ends. This CDR3 has 13 residues. The CDR3 nucleotides read TGTGCCAGCAGCCAAGTGGACCTCTATGGCTACACCTTC. It translates to CASSQVDLYGYTF.